This TCR beta chain was captured in a study of cytomegalovirus exposure and HLA in healthy donors. Whole-study findings and limits: Investigators reported under 200 TCR beta chains as tied to cytomegalovirus.

Donors likely had unrecorded immune exposures despite being nominally healthy when sampled. The PCR ran on 60 Vbeta and 13 Jbeta primers. Some clones are missing from TCRdb's copy, which holds only in-frame ones; the method was immunoSEQ multiplex PCR. The sample lists more than 70,000 clones; approximately 80% were seen once. CDR1 is LNHDA, CDR2 SQIVND, per germline (reference sequence). Unmatched junction bases numbered 6, after V lost 10 bases and J lost 6 bases. The CDR3 totals 12 residues. As to this clone: The antigen remains unidentified.

The receptor was derived from a man aged 30 to 45 in good health and CMV-seropositive. The sequencing input was PBMCs. The rearrangement links TRBV19 to TRBJ1-1; 9 bases line up with TRBD1. CDR3 nucleotide sequence: TGTGCCACGGACAGGGGACAATCTGAAGCTTTCTTT. This encodes CATDRGQSEAFF.